A selection of T cell receptor beta chains follows, all from one sample in a study of T-cell reconstitution after alpha-beta-depleted transplantation in children. TCRdb re-derived calls from the PCR reads in MiXCR, one entry per CDR3 protein. The sample contains more than 500,000 distinct CDR3 sequences, more than 9.5% of which appear only once. This sample comprised PBMCs, mostly from graft donor cells, obtained 180 days after TCRalphabeta/CD19-depleted stem cell transplant. The receptors were sampled from a female patient between 2 and 15 years old who had a stem cell transplant for aplastic anemia, so the T cells may come from the graft donor. Each CDR3 is given with its conserved first and last residue. Fields, in order: clone size, J gene, V gene, D gene, CDR3 DNA, CDR3 protein. The D gene is left open where the match is weak. Clone size is shown for a subset of rows, as once, few, many or a class of expanded clone.

>-|TRBJ2-1|TRBV9|-
TGTGCCAGCAGCGTAGCTCCTAGCGCCAAGGGTTACAATGAGCAGTTCTTC
CASSVAPSAKGYNEQFF
>many|TRBJ2-5|TRBV5-1|TRBD2
TGCGCCAGCTCCATGCGCGGGAGGGCCCAGACCCAGTACTTC
CASSMRGRAQTQYF
>many|TRBJ2-1|TRBV5-1|TRBD2
TGCGCCAGCAGCTTGGGACTAGCGACCTGGGATGAGCAGTTCTTC
CASSLGLATWDEQFF
>few|TRBJ2-1|TRBV6-2/TRBV6-3|TRBD2
TGTGCCAGCAGTTATCCCCTCTCGGGAGGGGGCAATGAGCAGTTCTTC
CASSYPLSGGGNEQFF
>many|TRBJ2-7|TRBV2|-
TGTGCCAGCAGTGATTTCCTACAGCGGCTGAACTCTTACGAGCAGTACTTC
CASSDFLQRLNSYEQYF
>few|TRBJ1-1|TRBV18|TRBD1
TGTGCCAGCCTCCAGGGGGCCAGGAGTACTGAAGCTTTCTTT
CASLQGARSTEAFF
>many|TRBJ2-6|TRBV28|-
TGTGCCAGCAGTTTGATCGTTGGGGTCCTATCTGGGGCCAACGTCCTGACTTTC
CASSLIVGVLSGANVLTF
>few|TRBJ1-6|TRBV7-2|-
TGTGCCAGCAGCAAACGACAACAGGGATATAATTCACCCCTCCACTTT
CASSKRQQGYNSPLHF
>-|TRBJ1-5|TRBV3-1|-
TGTGCCAGCAGCCAAGACGGGGGCAGGTATCAGCCCCAGCATTTT
CASSQDGGRYQPQHF
>-|TRBJ2-1|TRBV4-2|-
TGTGCCAGCAGCCAAGACGATATCTCCTACAATGAGCAGTTCTTC
CASSQDDISYNEQFF
>-|TRBJ1-1|TRBV6-5|-
TGTGCCAGCAGGTTAAAAGAGGGGGTCACTGAAGCTTTCTTT
CASRLKEGVTEAFF
>many|TRBJ2-5|TRBV7-2|TRBD1
TGTGCCAGCAGCTTAGCTGCAGGGGGTCGTACGGAGACCCAGTACTTC
CASSLAAGGRTETQYF
>few|TRBJ1-1|TRBV7-2|-
TGTGCCAGCAGCTTAGTGGGTGCAGGGGAGGCCACTGAAGCTTTCTTT
CASSLVGAGEATEAFF
>few|TRBJ1-2|TRBV5-1|TRBD1
TGCGCCAGCAGGCCGACAGGGGATAGAGGCTACACCTTC
CASRPTGDRGYTF
>-|TRBJ1-6|TRBV11-2|TRBD1
TGTGCCAGCAGCCCAAGAGCCCTGGGGGACAGCTCCTATAATTCACCCCTCCACTTT
CASSPRALGDSSYNSPLHF
>few|TRBJ1-6|TRBV10-3|-
TGTGCCATCAGTGACAGGGGCGGATCACCCCTCCACTTT
CAISDRGGSPLHF
>-|TRBJ2-7|TRBV5-1|-
TGCGCCAGCAGCTTAGAACCCGGGACGGTCTCCTACGAGCAGTACTTC
CASSLEPGTVSYEQYF
>-|TRBJ1-5|TRBV28|-
TGTGCCAGCAAGGAGGGCGGACTCCAAAGGAGAGGCAATCAGCCCCAGCATTTT
CASKEGGLQRRGNQPQHF
>few|TRBJ2-1|TRBV12-3/TRBV12-4|-
TGTGCCAGCAGTTGGGCGGAGAGCTCCTACAATGAGCAGTTCTTC
CASSWAESSYNEQFF
>-|TRBJ1-2|TRBV20-1|-
TGCAGTGCTAGATCCCCCCAGGGTGGGGGCTACACCTTC
CSARSPQGGGYTF
>few|TRBJ2-1|TRBV7-2|TRBD2
TGTGCCAGCAGCTGGACATGGACTAGCGGGAGTTACGAGCAGTTCTTC
CASSWTWTSGSYEQFF
>few|TRBJ1-1|TRBV6-6|TRBD1
TGTGCCAGCAGCCCCGGGACAGCCGACGCTTTCTTT
CASSPGTADAFF
>few|TRBJ1-6|TRBV20-1|-
TGCAGTGCTAGAGTATTGGGGGGCGAGTCACCCCTCCACTTT
CSARVLGGESPLHF
>many|TRBJ1-1|TRBV7-2|-
TGTGCCAGCAGTTCGGACAGGAACACTGAAGCTTTCTTT
CASSSDRNTEAFF
>-|TRBJ2-5|TRBV29-1|-
TGCAGCGTTGAAGAGAGTCGGGACGTCGGAGGGGAGACCCAGTACTTC
CSVEESRDVGGETQYF
>-|TRBJ2-5|TRBV20-1|-
TGCAGTGCTAGAGATCTCAAAGGCAGGGGCGAGACCCAGTACTTC
CSARDLKGRGETQYF
>-|TRBJ2-7|TRBV28|-
TGTGCCAGCGGAAGGGCCAGGGGCTACGAGCAGTACTTC
CASGRARGYEQYF
>-|TRBJ2-7|TRBV20-1|-
TGCAGTGCTAGGCGGAGGGGGCAATTCCACGAGCAGTACTTC
CSARRRGQFHEQYF
>-|TRBJ2-3|TRBV20-1|-
TGCAGTGCTAGAGATGACAGGTACACAGATACGCAGTATTTT
CSARDDRYTDTQYF
>-|TRBJ2-5|TRBV7-9|TRBD2
TGTGCCAGCAGCCCCACCCCGGGACTAGCCTTTACCCAGACCCAGTACTTC
CASSPTPGLAFTQTQYF
>few|TRBJ2-1|TRBV20-1|-
TGCAGTGCTAGAGATCGGGGTGGGCAAAGCTCCTACAATGAGCAGTTCTTC
CSARDRGGQSSYNEQFF
>-|TRBJ2-1|TRBV12-3/TRBV12-4|-
TGTGCCAGCAGTTTAATAGCAGGGGAGCAGTTCTTC
CASSLIAGEQFF
>-|TRBJ1-6|TRBV12-3/TRBV12-4|-
TGTGCCAGCAAACAAACAGGGTCGAATTCACCCCTCCACTTT
CASKQTGSNSPLHF
>few|TRBJ1-1|TRBV12-3/TRBV12-4|-
TGTGCCAGCAGCTCAGTTTACACTGAAGCTTTCTTT
CASSSVYTEAFF
>-|TRBJ2-1|TRBV6-2/TRBV6-3|TRBD2
TGTGCCAGCAGTAGCTTAGCGGGAGTGGGTGAGCAGTTCTTC
CASSSLAGVGEQFF
>few|TRBJ2-5|TRBV5-1|-
TGCGCCAGCAGCTTGGTTTCTCGTCGACAACCCTTCCTTCAAGAGACCCAGTACTTC
CASSLVSRRQPFLQETQYF
>many|TRBJ2-7|TRBV20-1|TRBD1
TGCAGTGCTGCCGGGACAGGGTCCTACGAGCAGTACTTC
CSAAGTGSYEQYF
>few|TRBJ1-2|TRBV12-3/TRBV12-4|TRBD1
TGTGCCAGCAGAACGACAGGGGAACTCTATGGCTACACCTTC
CASRTTGELYGYTF
>-|TRBJ2-5|TRBV11-2|-
TGTGCCAGCACCTTTCAACTGGGACACCTAAATCCCCAAGCGACCCAGTACTTC
CASTFQLGHLNPQATQYF
>-|TRBJ2-1|TRBV7-2|TRBD1
TGTGCCAGCAGCGGCCGGGACAGGGCGAGCAATGACCAGTTCTTC
CASSGRDRASNDQFF
>few|TRBJ1-5|TRBV7-2|-
TGTGCCAGCAGCACCCGGACAGAAGGATTTAGCAATCAGCCCCAGCATTTT
CASSTRTEGFSNQPQHF
>few|TRBJ2-1|TRBV20-1|TRBD2
TGCAGAATCGGACTAGCGGAGGACAATGAGCAGTTCTTC
CRIGLAEDNEQFF
>-|TRBJ1-1|TRBV7-8|-
TGTGCCAGCAGCTTAGCGAGGGCGACCATGAACACTGAAGCTTTCTTT
CASSLARATMNTEAFF